The present entry profiles one TCR beta chain with its context. Antigen: not known. The source of the sample is a study of blood T cells in healthy people across ages. Findings of the study overall: Diversity was higher, and naive CD4+ cells more numerous, in long-lived donors than in aged donors.

Next came a second PCR, run for about 6 to 12 cycles, which used a sample-barcoded 5' primer along with a J-beta primer mix. From each sample, at least 2.5 million paired-end reads containing CDR3 were obtained. TCRdb redid the calling of the 5' RACE reads with MiXCR, one entry per CDR3 protein. The sample comprises approximately 790,000 distinct CDR3 sequences, approximately 65% of which are singletons, and about 30% rests with the top ten. Sequenced sample: blood. This TCR was sampled from a man aged 25 to 40 in good health.

For the CDR3, the DNA is TGTGCCAGCAGTAACGGACAGGGGTCTTCACCCCTCCACTTT. Its protein is CASSNGQGSSPLHF. The chain has TRBV28 and TRBJ1-6; TRBD1 aligns across 9 bases. CDR3 length: 14 amino acids. After removal of 5 bases from V and 9 bases from J, the junction contained 5 bases not matched to a gene. The germline gives CDR1 MDHEN, CDR2 SYDVKM.